This T cell receptor (beta chain) is drawn from a study of cytomegalovirus exposure and HLA in healthy donors. The study ran its PCR with 60 Vbeta and 13 Jbeta primers. The assay was immunoSEQ multiplex PCR, and TCRdb's table has in-frame clones only and misses some. The sample shows some 100,000 clones, roughly 70% of them seen only once. This clone was recorded once. What it binds is unknown. Study outcomes and limitations: 164 TCR beta chains were listed as cytomegalovirus-associated.

From germline, CDR1 is KGHSH and CDR2 LQKENI. The CDR3 contains 14 residues. V lost 6 bases to trimming and J lost 6 bases; unmatched junction nucleotides: 8. Sequencing was done on a sample of PBMCs. The chain links TRBV18 to TRBJ2-7; TRBD1 matches at 10 bases. The TCR originated in a man in his forties in good health and CMV-seronegative. This CDR3 reads CASSPMTGGSEQYF. In nucleotides, the CDR3 is TGTGCCAGCTCCCCCATGACAGGGGGCAGCGAGCAGTACTTC.